The present T cell receptor beta chain was sequenced within a study of cytotoxic CD8 clonotypes in ibrutinib-treated CLL. Germline V CDR1 and CDR2: MGHRA, YSYEKL. J gave up 3 bases and V 4 bases, and 15 bases lay outside the gene matches. The length of the CDR3 is 18 residues. The intended depth for sequencing was 1 in 200,000 to 1 in 1 million T cells. The assay was immunoSEQ multiplex PCR, and TCRdb's table has in-frame clones only and misses some. There are tens of thousands of clones in the sample; around three fifths occur only once, and roughly 15% lies in the top ten. This clone was observed a few times.

This specimen was PBMCs, taken after 12 months of ibrutinib treatment. The source of this sequence is a human donor with chronic lymphocytic leukemia. The rearrangement links TRBV4-1 to TRBJ2-1, with 7 bases lining up with TRBD1. The CDR3 loop reads CASSRSPSQGTGYNEQFF. The CDR3, as DNA: TGCGCCAGCAGCCGCTCACCTTCACAGGGGACGGGCTACAATGAGCAGTTCTTC.